A single sample is the source of the 10 T cell receptor beta chains below, sequenced in a study of T cells in Graves' hyperthyroidism and ophthalmopathy. Amplified TCR beta CDR3 regions derived from RNA transcripts. TCR CDR3 regions were first amplified by RT-PCR with HTBI primers. TCRdb used MiXCR to reprocess the multiplex PCR reads, holding one entry per CDR3 protein. The table shows hundreds of thousands of distinct CDR3 sequences, with roughly 17% occurring only once. Material: blood. These receptors were obtained from a woman under 30 with Graves' ophthalmopathy.

J is TRBJ1-1 and V is TRBV7-9; D remains unclear. This CDR3 contains 15 residues. CDR1 is SEHNR and CDR2 is FQNEAQ in the germline V gene (reference sequence). Trimming left V 5 bases short and J 1 base short, with 14 bases between. This chain's CDR3 is CASSLWTAQNTEAFF. In nucleotides, the CDR3 is TGTGCCAGCAGCCTATGGACGGCACAGAACACTGAAGCTTTCTTT.

The chain recombines TRBV4-1 with TRBJ2-4; D is perhaps TRBD2 (7 bases). Germline V gene sequence: CDR1 MGHRA, CDR2 YSYEKL. Trimming pared 0 bases from V and 5 bases from J, leaving 17 bases between. This CDR3 region has 17 residues. In DNA form, the CDR3 reads TGCGCCAGCAGCCAAGAAAGGGGGAGGGCCCTCGAAAACATTCAGTACTTC. Translating it yields CASSQERGRALENIQYF.

This chain uses TRBV30 with TRBJ1-2, with D possibly matching TRBD1 (6 bases). The CDR3 totals 17 residues. Germline V gives CDR1 GTSNPN, CDR2 SVGIG (reference sequence). Between the trimmed V and J ends, which lost 3 bases and 5 bases, there was a span of 25 bases. CDR3 coding DNA: TGTGCCTGGAGCGAAACAGGGAGACTGTTCGGCGGGTATGGCTACACCTTC. The encoded protein is CAWSETGRLFGGYGYTF.

This clonotype was found a few times. This chain joins TRBV30 and TRBJ2-4; possibly TRBD1 or TRBD2 for D (5 bases each). The germline V gene has CDR1 GTSNPN and CDR2 SVGIG (reference sequence). Trimming stripped 7 bases from V and 1 base from J, with 17 bases between. CDR3 length: 15 residues. The CDR3 sequence: CAFSPGAGAKNIQYF. The DNA of the CDR3 is TGTGCCTTCTCCCCCGGGGCCGGTGCCAAAAACATTCAGTACTTC.

The chain recombines TRBV10-3 with TRBJ1-1; D gene ambiguous. CDR1 ENHRY and CDR2 SYGVKD come from the germline V gene. The germline V and J ends were trimmed by 5 bases and 5 bases, with 9 bases remaining between them. The CDR3 spans 12 residues. CDR3 protein: CAISQVRTEAFF. The CDR3 nucleotides are TGTGCCATCAGTCAGGTACGGACTGAAGCTTTCTTT.

The V call is TRBV6-9, the J call TRBJ1-1, with TRBD1 as a possible D gene (5 bases). Per the germline V gene, CDR1 is MNHGY and CDR2 is SVAAGI. This CDR3 is 16 amino acids long. V was shortened by 3 bases and J by 4 bases, with 18 bases between the two germline ends. This CDR3 is CASSYGDWGTSTEAFF. Here the CDR3 DNA reads TGTGCCAGCAGTTACGGAGATTGGGGGACGAGCACTGAAGCTTTCTTT.

Remarks on this clonotype: This may stem from a read error, because a much larger clone lies one nucleotide away. The V and J genes are TRBV6-2 or TRBV6-3 and TRBJ2-7; D gene uncertain. The CDR3 runs 16 residues. The germline CDR1 and CDR2 sequences are MNHEY and SVGEGT. CDR3 nucleotides: TGTGCCAGCAGTTCGGAGACCTTACCAAGTTCCTACGGGCAGTACTTC. Encoded protein: CASSSETLPSSYGQYF.

The table lists this clonotype with many counts. The V call is TRBV27, the J call TRBJ1-4; TRBD1 matches at 9 bases. CDR1 is MNHEY and CDR2 is SMNVEV in the germline V gene (reference sequence). The V and J ends lost 6 bases and 4 bases, in that order; junction bases with no gene match: 6. The CDR3 sequence is 15 residues long. This chain's CDR3 is CASSFGQGSNEKLFF. The CDR3 DNA reads TGTGCCAGCAGCTTTGGACAGGGGAGTAATGAAAAACTGTTTTTT.

The chain is built from TRBV7-9 and TRBJ2-5; 7 bases are a match to TRBD1. Germline V gene sequence: CDR1 SEHNR, CDR2 FQNEAQ (reference sequence). The CDR3 consists of 15 residues. The J segment lost 0 bases and the V segment lost 5 bases, leaving 6 bases of the junction unmatched. CDR3 nucleotide sequence: TGTGCCAGCAGCACGCCGGGACAGCACCAAGAGACCCAGTACTTC. Its translation is CASSTPGQHQETQYF.

Note on this clonotype: A much larger clone differs from this one at a single base, so this may be a read error. The CDR3 is CSARKGQYPYNEQFF. CDR3 DNA sequence: TGCAGTGCTAGAAAGGGACAGTACCCCTACAATGAGCAGTTCTTC. The genes are TRBV20-1 and TRBJ2-1, with 7 bases matching TRBD1. The V and J ends lost 2 bases and 2 bases, in that order; junction bases with no gene match: 6. The CDR3 totals 15 residues. Per the germline V gene, CDR1 is DFQATT and CDR2 is SNEGSKA (reference sequence).